The 29 T cell receptor beta chains below come from one sample, sequenced in a study of control samples from healthy donors and cancer patients. Libraries were prepared by immunoSEQ multiplex PCR; TCRdb keeps only in-frame clonotypes and omits some of them. The sample gives approximately 100,000 clones, more than 75% of which show up once; over 2% is in the top ten. The specimen sequenced was blood. The source is a woman aged 40 to 55 in good health.

CDR3 in DNA: TGTGCCAGCAGCGCCATTTCCCGGGACAAAAAACCCTACGAGCAGTACTTC. Residues: CASSAISRDKKPYEQYF. The genes are TRBV9 and TRBJ2-7; weak D call: TRBD1 (6 bases). Germline CDR1 SGDLS, CDR2 YYNGEE. V was shortened by 3 bases and J by 2 bases, with 21 bases between the two germline ends. The CDR3 contains 17 residues. The variable domain in full, completed from reference TRBV9 and TRBJ2-7, reads DSGVTQTPKHLITATGQRVTLRCSPRSGDLSVYWYQQSLDQGLQFLIQYYNGEERAKGNILERFSAQQFPDLHSELNLSSLELGDSALYFCASSAISRDKKPYEQYFGPGTRLTVT.

The V and J genes are TRBV5-1 and TRBJ1-5; no reliable D call. Between the trimmed V and J ends, which lost 0 bases and 2 bases, there was a span of 6 bases. Germline CDR1 is SGHRS and CDR2 is YFSETQ. This CDR3 has 14 residues. CDR3 sequence: CASSLEGGNQPQHF. The DNA of the CDR3 is TGCGCCAGCAGCTTGGAAGGCGGCAATCAGCCCCAGCATTTT.

The V and J genes are TRBV5-1 and TRBJ1-4, with D unclear. In germline, CDR1 is SGHRS, CDR2 YFSETQ. The CDR3 is 14 residues long. V lost 2 bases to trimming and J lost 3 bases, with 8 bases between them. This CDR3 is CASSFSDPNEKLFF. The CDR3 DNA is TGCGCCAGCAGCTTCTCCGATCCTAATGAAAAACTGTTTTTT.

V usage is TRBV15 and J usage is TRBJ1-2; weak D call: TRBD1 (6 bases). Germline CDR1 and CDR2: LNHNV and YYDKDF (reference sequence). V was pared by 3 bases and J by 3 bases, with 11 bases between. The CDR3 is 14 amino acids. CDR3 nucleotides: TGTGCCACCAGCAGGGAGACAGGTGACTATGGCTACACCTTC. Protein sequence: CATSRETGDYGYTF.

The chain links TRBV5-1 to TRBJ1-6, with D maybe TRBD1 (5 bases). Germline V gene sequence: CDR1 SGHRS, CDR2 YFSETQ. The CDR3 is 15 amino acids. The V and J ends lost 4 bases and 6 bases respectively, with 14 bases between them. CDR3 amino acids: CASSPIGGANSPLHF. CDR3 bases: TGCGCCAGCAGCCCCATCGGGGGAGCTAATTCACCCCTCCACTTT.

This clone has only one observation. The J gene is TRBJ1-4, the V gene TRBV5-4; 9 nucleotides match TRBD1. Germline assignment: CDR1 SGHNT and CDR2 YYREEE (reference sequence). This CDR3 has 16 amino acids. Trimming cost V 3 bases and J 8 bases; bases outside gene matches: 11. The CDR3 bases are TGTGCCAGCAGCTCCCGGACAGGGGAGTTGCAGGAAAAACTGTTTTTT. Its translation is CASSSRTGELQEKLFF.

The chain employs TRBV7-9 and TRBJ2-6, with 7 bases identical to TRBD1. This CDR3 region has 16 residues. Trimming took 8 bases from V and 0 from J; bases not matched to a gene: 7. In germline, CDR1 is SEHNR, CDR2 FQNEAQ (reference sequence). CDR3 amino acids: CASGNSGGSGANVLTF. The CDR3 coding sequence is TGTGCCAGCGGGAATTCAGGGGGCTCTGGGGCCAACGTCCTGACTTTC.

V usage is TRBV30 and J usage is TRBJ1-1; D remains unclear. CDR3 length equals 12 residues. Trimming pared 4 bases from V and 3 bases from J, leaving 9 bases between. Germline CDR1 is GTSNPN and CDR2 is SVGIG (reference sequence). This chain's CDR3 is CAWTGWDTEAFF. As DNA, the CDR3 is TGTGCCTGGACTGGCTGGGACACTGAAGCTTTCTTT.

The genes are TRBV6-2 or TRBV6-3 and TRBJ2-5; the D is unclear. This CDR3 contains 15 residues. Germline assignment: CDR1 MNHEY and CDR2 SVGEGT. The germline V and J ends were trimmed by 2 bases and 1 base, with 11 bases remaining between them. This CDR3 is CASSYIGRSQETQYF. The CDR3 DNA sequence: TGTGCCAGCAGTTACATAGGACGCAGCCAAGAGACCCAGTACTTC.

The genes are TRBV30 and TRBJ1-2, with a tentative D call TRBD1 (5 bases). The CDR3 is made up of 13 amino acids. Trimming removed 1 base from V and 8 bases from J, with 14 bases in between. The V gene's germline CDR1 is GTSNPN and CDR2 SVGIG (reference sequence). The CDR3 DNA reads TGTGCCTGGAGTGACGGTTTACGGGGGGGCTACACCTTC. Its translation is CAWSDGLRGGYTF.

The genes are TRBV6-5 and TRBJ1-5, with 8 bases matching TRBD1. The CDR3 extends over 15 amino acids. V was clipped by 7 bases and J by 6 bases; unmatched bases: 11. Germline values: CDR1 MNHEY, CDR2 SVGAGI. CDR3 protein: CASTIKTGEGQPQHF. The CDR3 bases are TGTGCCAGCACCATTAAGACAGGGGAGGGTCAGCCCCAGCATTTT.

The chain employs TRBV18 and TRBJ1-2, with no clear D. The V end lost 4 bases, the J end lost 0 bases, and 6 bases lay between the germline ends. CDR3 length: 13 amino acids. Germline V lookup: CDR1 KGHSH, CDR2 LQKENI. CDR3 sequence (DNA): TGTGCCAGCTCACAGAGTTCTAACTATGGCTACACCTTC. Protein product: CASSQSSNYGYTF.

This rearrangement joins TRBV3-1 (or the pseudogene TRBV3-2) to TRBJ1-2, with 8 positions matching TRBD1. Per the germline V gene, CDR1 is LGHDT and CDR2 is YNNKEL (reference sequence). J was trimmed by 4 bases and V by 1 base; bases with no gene match: 2. The CDR3 length is 14 residues. This chain's CDR3 is CASSQGTGSYGYTF. The CDR3 DNA follows: TGTGCCAGCAGCCAAGGGACAGGGTCCTATGGCTACACCTTC.

This chain uses TRBV18 with TRBJ2-1; 11 nucleotides align to TRBD2. There are 16 residues in the CDR3. Germline values: CDR1 KGHSH, CDR2 LQKENI. With 6 bases clipped from V and 7 bases from J, the junction kept 11 bases outside the gene matches. DNA for the CDR3: TGTGCCAGCTCCCGCACCGTAGCGGGGGGGCATAATGAGCAGTTCTTC. This codes for CASSRTVAGGHNEQFF.

This clone showed up just once. The rearrangement links TRBV6-5 to TRBJ1-3; D is ambiguous. The CDR3 consists of 15 residues. V was pared by 6 bases and J by 0 bases, with 12 bases between. In germline, CDR1 is MNHEY, CDR2 SVGAGI. CDR3 sequence: CASSLRPDSGNTIYF. CDR3 bases: TGTGCCAGCAGCTTGCGTCCAGACTCTGGAAACACCATATATTTT.

This clone appeared a single time. V is TRBV30 and J is TRBJ1-1; no clear D gene. This CDR3 is 12 amino acids long. CDR1 is GTSNPN, CDR2 SVGIG, per germline (reference sequence). V lost 2 bases and J lost 3, with 7 bases in between. The CDR3 DNA reads TGTGCCTGGAGTAGGCAGCACACTGAAGCTTTCTTT. It yields the protein CAWSRQHTEAFF.

The V call is TRBV4-3, the J call TRBJ1-6; 11 nucleotides line up with TRBD1. In germline, CDR1 is LGHNA, CDR2 YSLEER. There are 16 residues in the CDR3. V was pared by 3 bases and J by 7 bases, with 5 bases of the junction left unmatched. Here the CDR3 DNA reads TGCGCCAGCAGCCACAACCGGGACAGGGGGAATTCACCCCTCCACTTT. Its translation is CASSHNRDRGNSPLHF.

The V and J genes are TRBV9 and TRBJ2-3; the D gene is possibly TRBD1 (5 bases). Germline CDR1 reads SGDLS; CDR2 reads YYNGEE. This CDR3 has 15 residues. V shed 4 bases and J shed 1 base, with 13 bases lying between them. In nucleotides, the CDR3 is TGTGCCAGCAGCCCCTGGGGCAGGGGCACAGATACGCAGTATTTT. The encoded protein is CASSPWGRGTDTQYF.

This clone showed up just a few times. The chain couples TRBV9 to TRBJ1-3; TRBD1 matches 9 bases. The length of the CDR3 is 15 residues. Germline V gives CDR1 SGDLS, CDR2 YYNGEE. The V gene end was trimmed by 0 bases and the J gene end by 5 bases; junction bases not matched to a gene: 3. CDR3 in DNA: TGTGCCAGCAGCGTAGAGGACAGGGGCAGAAACACCATATATTTT. Its protein is CASSVEDRGRNTIYF.

The rearrangement links TRBV7-2 to TRBJ1-1, with D possibly TRBD1 on 5 matching bases. V was cut by 3 bases and J by 6 bases, with 14 bases left in between. Germline CDR1 reads SGHTA; CDR2 reads FQGNSA. CDR3 size: 14 residues. CDR3 region: CASSLRGEGAEAFF. CDR3 in DNA: TGTGCCAGCAGCTTGCGGGGGGAAGGGGCTGAAGCTTTCTTT.

The CDR3 region has the DNA TGCGCCAGCAGCCAAGAGGGGGGCCCCAGCGGAGCTTTCTTT. It yields the protein CASSQEGGPSGAFF. The chain has TRBV4-1 and TRBJ1-1; the D gene is possibly TRBD1 (6 bases). This CDR3 comprises 14 residues. V was trimmed by 0 bases and J by 10 bases, leaving 15 bases between them. Germline assignment: CDR1 MGHRA and CDR2 YSYEKL.

The chain links TRBV27 to TRBJ1-4; D might be TRBD1 (6 bases). The CDR3 consists of 16 residues. Trimming pared 4 bases from V and 0 bases from J, leaving 12 bases between. Germline V gives CDR1 MNHEY, CDR2 SMNVEV (reference sequence). CDR3 sequence (DNA): TGTGCCAGCAGTTCCCGAAGACAGGCAACTAATGAAAAACTGTTTTTT. This codes for CASSSRRQATNEKLFF.

This chain links TRBV24-1 with TRBJ2-7, with TRBD1 matching over 10 bases. With V trimmed by 3 bases and J by 4 bases, 14 bases remained unmatched. Germline lookup yields CDR1 KGHDR and CDR2 SFDVKD. This CDR3 is 18 amino acids long. The CDR3 DNA is TGTGCCACCAGTGATAGCCGTCTTCGGGACAGGGGATGTTACGAGCAGTACTTC. Amino acid sequence: CATSDSRLRDRGCYEQYF.

This chain connects TRBV5-8 to TRBJ2-1; 10 bases agree with TRBD2. J gave up 9 bases and V 0 bases, and 3 bases lay outside the gene matches. Germline assignment: CDR1 SGHTS and CDR2 YDEGEE. The CDR3 runs to 14 residues. The CDR3 spells CASSLELAGTEQFF. In nucleotides, the CDR3 is TGTGCCAGCAGCTTGGAACTAGCGGGAACTGAGCAGTTCTTC.

The CDR3 nucleotides are TGTGCCAGCAGCGCCCCTCTGGCCCAGAACTATAGGAACACTGAAGCTTTCTTT. It translates to CASSAPLAQNYRNTEAFF. This chain links TRBV9 with TRBJ1-1; D remains unclear. Germline CDR1 is SGDLS and CDR2 is YYNGEE. The ends were cut back, 3 bases at V and 1 base at J, with 22 bases in the middle. CDR3 size: 18 residues. Combining the CDR3 with reference TRBV9 and TRBJ1-1 gives the whole variable domain DSGVTQTPKHLITATGQRVTLRCSPRSGDLSVYWYQQSLDQGLQFLIQYYNGEERAKGNILERFSAQQFPDLHSELNLSSLELGDSALYFCASSAPLAQNYRNTEAFFGQGTRLTVV.

The rearrangement uses TRBV7-6 and TRBJ2-5; 10 bases are shared with TRBD2. V lost 4 bases to trimming and J lost 5 bases; unmatched junction nucleotides: 10. The germline V gene has CDR1 SGHVS and CDR2 FNYEAQ. This CDR3 has 16 residues. The CDR3 DNA reads as TGTGCCAGCAGCTCCCCGACTAGCGGGTGGTTGGAGACCCAGTACTTC. Its translation: CASSSPTSGWLETQYF.

The chain links TRBV7-2 to TRBJ1-1; tentatively, D is TRBD1 (5 bases). Germline loops: CDR1 SGHTA, CDR2 FQGNSA. With 4 bases removed from V and 2 bases from J, the gap between germline ends came to 8 bases. The CDR3 extends over 13 amino acids. The CDR3 DNA reads TGTGCCAGCAGCTCCGACAGTAACACTGAAGCTTTCTTT. It yields the protein CASSSDSNTEAFF.

The genes are TRBV6-5 and TRBJ1-3; D gene ambiguous. Germline V CDR1 and CDR2: MNHEY, SVGAGI. The V and J ends lost 6 bases and 0 bases respectively, with 12 bases between them. CDR3 size: 15 residues. CDR3: CASSQGRTSGNTIYF. DNA of the CDR3: TGTGCCAGCAGCCAAGGACGGACCTCTGGAAACACCATATATTTT.

The rearrangement links TRBV20-1 to TRBJ2-1, with TRBD2 matching over 11 bases. The germline CDR1 and CDR2 sequences are DFQATT and SNEGSKA (reference sequence). This CDR3 has 14 residues. V was clipped by 3 bases and J by 6 bases; unmatched bases: 4. The CDR3 DNA follows: TGCAGTGCTAGTATTACTAGCGGGGGCAATGAGCAGTTCTTC. Its protein is CSASITSGGNEQFF.